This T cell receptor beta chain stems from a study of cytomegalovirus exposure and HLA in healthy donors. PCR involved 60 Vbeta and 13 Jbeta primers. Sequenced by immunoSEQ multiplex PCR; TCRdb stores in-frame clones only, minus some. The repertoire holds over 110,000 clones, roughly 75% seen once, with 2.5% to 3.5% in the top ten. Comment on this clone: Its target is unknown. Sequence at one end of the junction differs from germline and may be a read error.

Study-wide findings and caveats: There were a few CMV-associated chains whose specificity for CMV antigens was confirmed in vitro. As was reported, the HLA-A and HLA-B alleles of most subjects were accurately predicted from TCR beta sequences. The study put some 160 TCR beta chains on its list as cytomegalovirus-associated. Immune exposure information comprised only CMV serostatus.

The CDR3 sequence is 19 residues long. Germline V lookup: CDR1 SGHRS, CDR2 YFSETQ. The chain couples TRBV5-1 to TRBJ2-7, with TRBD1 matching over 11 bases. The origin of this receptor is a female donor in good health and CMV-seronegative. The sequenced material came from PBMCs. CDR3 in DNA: TGCGCCAGCAGCTTGGTCAGGACAGGGGGCGCGAATGGGGCCTACGGGCAGTACTTC. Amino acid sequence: CASSLVRTGGANGAYGQYF.